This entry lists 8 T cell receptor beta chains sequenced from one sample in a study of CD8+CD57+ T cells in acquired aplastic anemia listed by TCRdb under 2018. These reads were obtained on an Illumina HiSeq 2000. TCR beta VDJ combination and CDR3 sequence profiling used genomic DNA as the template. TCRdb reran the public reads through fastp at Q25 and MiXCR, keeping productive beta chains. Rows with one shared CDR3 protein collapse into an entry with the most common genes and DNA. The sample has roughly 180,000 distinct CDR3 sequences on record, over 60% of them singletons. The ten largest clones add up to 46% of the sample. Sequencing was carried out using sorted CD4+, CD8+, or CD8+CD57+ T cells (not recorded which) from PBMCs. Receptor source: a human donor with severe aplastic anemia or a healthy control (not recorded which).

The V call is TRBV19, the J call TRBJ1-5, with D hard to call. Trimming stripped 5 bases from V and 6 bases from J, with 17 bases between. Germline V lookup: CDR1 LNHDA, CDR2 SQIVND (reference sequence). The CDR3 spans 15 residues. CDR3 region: CASSVPGYRAQPQHF. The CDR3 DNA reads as TGTGCCAGTAGTGTACCGGGTTACCGAGCTCAGCCCCAGCATTTT.

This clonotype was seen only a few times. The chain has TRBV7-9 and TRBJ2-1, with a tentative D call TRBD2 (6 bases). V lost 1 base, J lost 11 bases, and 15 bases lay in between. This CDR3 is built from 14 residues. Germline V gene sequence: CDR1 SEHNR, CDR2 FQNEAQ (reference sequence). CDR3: CASSLEGLPVKQFF. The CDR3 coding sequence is TGTGCCAGCAGCTTAGAGGGACTCCCCGTAAAGCAGTTCTTC.

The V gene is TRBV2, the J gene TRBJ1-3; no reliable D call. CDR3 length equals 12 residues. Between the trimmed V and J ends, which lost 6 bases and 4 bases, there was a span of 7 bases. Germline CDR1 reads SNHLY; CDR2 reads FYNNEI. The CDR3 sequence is CASSVGGNTIYF. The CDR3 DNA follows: TGTGCCAGCAGCGTAGGAGGAAACACCATATATTTT.

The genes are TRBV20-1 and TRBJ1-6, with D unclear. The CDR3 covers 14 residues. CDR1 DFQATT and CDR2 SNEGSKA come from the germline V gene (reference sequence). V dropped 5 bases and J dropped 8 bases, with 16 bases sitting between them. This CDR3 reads CSALALAHDSPLHF. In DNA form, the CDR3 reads TGCAGTGCTCTGGCGCTTGCCCATGATTCACCCCTCCACTTT.

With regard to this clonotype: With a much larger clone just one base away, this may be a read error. The CDR3 nucleotides are TGTGCCAGCAATGAAGCAGAGGGGGGGGTCGGGGAGCTGTTTTTT. It is translated as CASNEAEGGVGELFF. V and J are TRBV6-6 and TRBJ2-2; TRBD2 might be the D (7 bases). Per germline, CDR1 MNHNY and CDR2 SVGAGI (reference sequence). The CDR3 length is 15 residues. V was shortened by 7 bases and J by 7 bases, with 19 bases between the two germline ends.

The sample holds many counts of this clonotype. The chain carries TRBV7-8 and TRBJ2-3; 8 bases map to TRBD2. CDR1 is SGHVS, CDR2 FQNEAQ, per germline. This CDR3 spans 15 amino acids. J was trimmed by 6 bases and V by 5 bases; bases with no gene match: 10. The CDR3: CASSPWASGWDTQYF. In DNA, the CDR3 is TGTGCCAGCAGCCCTTGGGCTAGCGGGTGGGATACGCAGTATTTT.

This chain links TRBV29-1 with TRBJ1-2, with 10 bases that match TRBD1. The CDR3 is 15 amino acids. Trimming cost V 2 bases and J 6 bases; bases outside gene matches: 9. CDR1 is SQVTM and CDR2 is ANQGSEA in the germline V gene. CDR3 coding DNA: TGCAGCGTTGAAAAGGGACAGGGGATTGGCAATGGCTACACCTTC. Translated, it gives CSVEKGQGIGNGYTF.

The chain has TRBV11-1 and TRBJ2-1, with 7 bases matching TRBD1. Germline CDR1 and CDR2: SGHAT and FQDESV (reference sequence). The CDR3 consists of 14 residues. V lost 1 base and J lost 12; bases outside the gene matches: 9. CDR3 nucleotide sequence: TGTGCCAGCAGCTTAGTAACGGGACAGACAACGCAGTTCTTC. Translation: CASSLVTGQTTQFF.